This TCR delta chain was sequenced during a study of gamma-delta chains in newborns, infants, children. The CDR3 sequence is 18 residues long. CDR1 GEAIGNYY and CDR2 EKD come from the germline V gene. This clone showed up just a few times. A much bigger clone sits one base away, suggesting this may be a read error. The same CDR3 arises from other DNA sequences in this sample as well. TCRdb re-analyzed the reads via CATT. The sample has more than 6,000 delta-chain clones, roughly 2% seen once. Sequencing was done on a sample of blood. The receptor was derived from a child who was a newborn, infant or young child, either healthy, febrile or measles-vaccinated (not recorded which). This rearrangement joins TRDV2 to TRDJ3; D is unclear. The CDR3 nucleotides are TGCGCCTGTGACACAGTTCTACGCAGCTCCTGGGACACCCGACAGATGTTTTTC. This translates into CACDTVLRSSWDTRQMFF.